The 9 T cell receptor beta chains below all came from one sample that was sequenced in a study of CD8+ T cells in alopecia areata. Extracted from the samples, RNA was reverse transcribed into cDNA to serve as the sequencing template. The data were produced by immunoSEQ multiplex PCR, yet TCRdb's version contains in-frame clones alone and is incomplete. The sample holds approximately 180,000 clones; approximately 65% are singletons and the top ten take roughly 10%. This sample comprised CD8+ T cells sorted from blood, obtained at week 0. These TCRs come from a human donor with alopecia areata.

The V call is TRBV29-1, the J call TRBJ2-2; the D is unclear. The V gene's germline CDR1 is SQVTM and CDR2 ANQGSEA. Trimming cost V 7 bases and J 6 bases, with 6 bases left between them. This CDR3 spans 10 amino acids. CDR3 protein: CSGLSGELFF. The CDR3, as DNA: TGCAGCGGCCTATCCGGGGAGCTGTTTTTT.

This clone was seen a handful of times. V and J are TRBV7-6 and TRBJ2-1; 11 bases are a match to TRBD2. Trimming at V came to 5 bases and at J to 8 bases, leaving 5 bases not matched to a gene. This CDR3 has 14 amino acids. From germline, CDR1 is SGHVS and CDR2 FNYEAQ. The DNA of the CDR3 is TGTGCCAGCAGCCCGACTAGCGGGGTGGATGAGCAGTTCTTC. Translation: CASSPTSGVDEQFF.

CDR3: CASSSGTSGSDTQYF. In DNA form, the CDR3 reads TGCGCCAGCAGCTCCGGGACTAGCGGGTCAGATACGCAGTATTTT. V gene TRBV5-1 combines with J gene TRBJ2-3, with TRBD2 identical over 12 bases. Trimming at V came to 3 bases and at J to 4 bases, leaving 3 bases not matched to a gene. This CDR3 region has 15 residues. Germline lookup yields CDR1 SGHRS and CDR2 YFSETQ.

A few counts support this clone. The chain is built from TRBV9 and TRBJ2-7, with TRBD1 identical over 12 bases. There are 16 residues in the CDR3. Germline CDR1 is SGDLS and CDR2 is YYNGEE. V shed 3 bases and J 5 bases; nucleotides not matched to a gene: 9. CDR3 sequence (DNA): TGTGCCAGCAGCGACCGCCGGGACAGGGGGCCCGACGAGCAGTACTTC. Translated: CASSDRRDRGPDEQYF.

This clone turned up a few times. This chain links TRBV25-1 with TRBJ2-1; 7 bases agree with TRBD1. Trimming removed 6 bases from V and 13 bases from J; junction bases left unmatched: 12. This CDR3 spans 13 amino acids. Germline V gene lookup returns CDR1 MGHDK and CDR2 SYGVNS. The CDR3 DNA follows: TGTGCCAGCAGAATAACAGGGGCCGCCCCACAGTTCTTC. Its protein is CASRITGAAPQFF.

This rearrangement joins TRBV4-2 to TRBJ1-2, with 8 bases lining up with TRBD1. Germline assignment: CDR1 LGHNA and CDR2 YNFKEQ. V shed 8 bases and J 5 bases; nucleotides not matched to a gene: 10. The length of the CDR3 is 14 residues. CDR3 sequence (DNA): TGTGCCAGCCACCAATCGGGACAGGTTTATGGCTACACCTTC. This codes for CASHQSGQVYGYTF.

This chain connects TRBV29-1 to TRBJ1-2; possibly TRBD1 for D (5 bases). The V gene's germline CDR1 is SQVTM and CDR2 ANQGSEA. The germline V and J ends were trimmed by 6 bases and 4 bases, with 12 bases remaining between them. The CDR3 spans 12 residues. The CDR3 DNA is TGCAGCGTCCAAGGGGAGGCCTATGGCTACACCTTC. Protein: CSVQGEAYGYTF.

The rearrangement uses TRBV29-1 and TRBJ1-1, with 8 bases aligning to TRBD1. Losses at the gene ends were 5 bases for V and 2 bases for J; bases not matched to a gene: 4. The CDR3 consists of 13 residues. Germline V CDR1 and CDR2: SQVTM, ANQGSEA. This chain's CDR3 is CSVSGQENTEAFF. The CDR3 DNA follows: TGCAGCGTTTCGGGACAGGAAAACACTGAAGCTTTCTTT.

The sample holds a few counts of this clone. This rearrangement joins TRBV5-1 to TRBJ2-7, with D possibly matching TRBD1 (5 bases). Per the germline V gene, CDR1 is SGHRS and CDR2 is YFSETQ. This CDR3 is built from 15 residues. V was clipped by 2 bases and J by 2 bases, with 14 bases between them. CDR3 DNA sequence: TGCGCCAGCAGCTTAATCCAGGGTCTAGCCTACGAGCAGTACTTC. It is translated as CASSLIQGLAYEQYF.